The 6 T cell receptor beta chains below come from one sample, sequenced in a study of shared clonotypes between healthy human individuals. The protocol was immunoSEQ multiplex PCR, while the TCRdb copy is restricted to in-frame clones and leaves out a portion. The sample comprises about 2.3 million clones, under 95% of which are singletons, and 0.3% to 0.4% rests with the top ten. Input material: naive CD4+ T cells from PBMCs. As to subset: CD45RA+ positively selected. The receptors shown here come from a man aged 18 to 30 in good health. Some clones in this sample may be carry-over from other donors' samples.

Turning to this clone: Other nucleotide sequences in the sample specify the same CDR3. The chain employs TRBV18 and TRBJ2-1, with 10 bases aligning to TRBD1. The CDR3 totals 15 residues. Germline CDR1 KGHSH, CDR2 LQKENI. Unmatched junction bases numbered 4, after V lost 6 bases and J lost 2 bases. The CDR3 DNA reads TGTGCCAGCTCCCTGGGACAGGGGACCTACAATGAGCAGTTCTTC. It encodes CASSLGQGTYNEQFF.

The chain recombines TRBV2 with TRBJ2-7; the match to TRBD1 covers 8 bases. V dropped 6 bases and J dropped 3; count of bases not matched to a gene: 10. Germline assignment: CDR1 SNHLY and CDR2 FYNNEI. The CDR3 consists of 15 residues. CDR3 amino acids: CASSGDRGVFYEQYF. The CDR3 nucleotides read TGTGCCAGCAGCGGAGACAGGGGAGTATTCTACGAGCAGTACTTC. Drawing the rest from reference TRBV2 and TRBJ2-7, the complete variable domain is EPEVTQTPSHQVTQMGQEVILRCVPISNHLYFYWYRQILGQKVEFLVSFYNNEISEKSEIFDDQFSVERPDGSNFTLKIRSTKLEDSAMYFCASSGDRGVFYEQYFGPGTRLTVT.

Turning to this clone: Other DNA variants within this sample encode the same CDR3. The rearrangement uses TRBV15 and TRBJ2-7, with no clear D. Trimming took 0 bases from V and 3 from J, leaving 3 bases between them. The CDR3 runs 12 residues. The germline CDR1 and CDR2 sequences are LNHNV and YYDKDF (reference sequence). The CDR3 spells CATSRDYYEQYF. Written as DNA, the CDR3 is TGTGCCACCAGCAGAGATTACTACGAGCAGTACTTC. The entire variable domain, with the rest obtained from reference TRBV15 and TRBJ2-7, is as follows: DAMVIQNPRYQVTQFGKPVTLSCSQTLNHNVMYWYQQKSSQAPKLLFHYYDKDFNNEADTPDNFQSRRPNTSFCFLDIRSPGLGDTAMYLCATSRDYYEQYFGPGTRLTVT.

DNA for the CDR3: TGTGCCAGCAGCAGGGACAGAACACAGACCCAGTACTTC. The encoded protein is CASSRDRTQTQYF. The chain joins TRBV2 to TRBJ2-5, with 7 bases lining up with TRBD1. CDR1 SNHLY and CDR2 FYNNEI come from the germline V gene. V dropped 6 bases and J dropped 6; count of bases not matched to a gene: 7. The CDR3 runs to 13 residues.

This chain joins TRBV21-1 and TRBJ2-2; the table's D call of TRBD2 was not tested on the DNA. TRBV21-1 is a documented pseudogene. The CDR3 runs 15 residues. The CDR3: CASSKARGDPGELFF. The CDR3 nucleotides are TGTGCCAGCAGCAAAGCTCGGGGGGATCCCGGGGAGCTGTTTTTT.

Only one count was recorded for this clone. This chain joins TRBV25-1 and TRBJ2-5; possibly TRBD2 for D (5 bases). This CDR3 is 13 amino acids long. V shed 4 bases and J shed 5 bases, with 11 bases lying between them. Germline-derived CDR1 and CDR2 are MGHDK and SYGVNS. The DNA of the CDR3 is TGTGCCAGCAGTGTAGGGAGACGGGAGACCCAGTACTTC. Translation: CASSVGRRETQYF.